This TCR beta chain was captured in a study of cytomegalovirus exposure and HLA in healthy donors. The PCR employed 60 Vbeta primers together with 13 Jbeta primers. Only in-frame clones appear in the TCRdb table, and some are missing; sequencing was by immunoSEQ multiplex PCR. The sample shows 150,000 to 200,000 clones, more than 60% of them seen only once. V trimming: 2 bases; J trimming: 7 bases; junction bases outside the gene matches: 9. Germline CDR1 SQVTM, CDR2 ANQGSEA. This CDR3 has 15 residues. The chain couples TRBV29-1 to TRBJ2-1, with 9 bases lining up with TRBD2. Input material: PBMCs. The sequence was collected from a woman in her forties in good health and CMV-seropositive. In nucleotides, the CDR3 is TGCAGCGTTGAACCCAGCGGGAGGTTAGGGAATGAGCAGTTCTTC. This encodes CSVEPSGRLGNEQFF.